The 4 T cell receptor beta chains below were found in one sample sequenced in a study of CD4+ T cells in melanoma (dated 2022 in TCRdb). Libraries were made using the immunoSEQ multiplex PCR assay. The source is immuneACCESS, and TCRdb retained only in-frame sequences with V and J called. Part of the clones is not carried over; for the studies checked, unresolved V genes explain less than half of this, and the remainder is unexplained. Present in this sample are about 14,000 clones, about 71% of which were seen just once. The ten top clones hold about 20% of the sample. Material: cells from a culture (not recorded whether cultured in vitro). All receptors derive from a human donor with melanoma.

The V call is TRBV6-5, the J call TRBJ1-5; a weak D match, TRBD1 (6 bases). Germline CDR1 MNHEY, CDR2 SVGAGI. V dropped 7 bases and J dropped 3 bases, with 16 bases sitting between them. The CDR3 loop spans 15 amino acids. The DNA of the CDR3 is TGTGCCAGCAACCTACAGGGAGCGGCCAATCAGCCCCAGCATTTT. It specifies CASNLQGAANQPQHF.

CDR3: CASSLGDRAHSNQPQHF. In DNA form, the CDR3 reads TGCGCCAGCAGCTTGGGGGACAGGGCTCATAGCAATCAGCCCCAGCATTTT. The chain uses TRBV5-1 and TRBJ1-5; TRBD1 agrees at 9 bases. CDR1 and CDR2 from the germline V gene are SGHRS and YFSETQ. The CDR3 covers 17 residues. The V gene end was trimmed by 0 bases and the J gene end by 0 bases; junction bases not matched to a gene: 4.

Here the CDR3 DNA reads TGTGCCAGCAGCTTAGCCAGCGTTGAGCAGTTCTTC. Its translation is CASSLASVEQFF. The rearrangement joins TRBV7-9 to TRBJ2-1; D unresolved. CDR1 SEHNR and CDR2 FQNEAQ come from the germline V gene (reference sequence). CDR3 length equals 12 residues. V was clipped by 0 bases and J by 9 bases, with 6 bases between them.

The chain joins TRBV6-5 to TRBJ1-6; D gene uncertain. CDR1 MNHEY and CDR2 SVGAGI come from the germline V gene. The CDR3 sequence is 13 residues long. Trimming removed 0 bases from V and 7 bases from J, with 4 bases in between. This CDR3 reads CASSYSPNSPLHF. Written as DNA, the CDR3 is TGTGCCAGCAGTTACTCTCCAAATTCACCCCTCCACTTT.